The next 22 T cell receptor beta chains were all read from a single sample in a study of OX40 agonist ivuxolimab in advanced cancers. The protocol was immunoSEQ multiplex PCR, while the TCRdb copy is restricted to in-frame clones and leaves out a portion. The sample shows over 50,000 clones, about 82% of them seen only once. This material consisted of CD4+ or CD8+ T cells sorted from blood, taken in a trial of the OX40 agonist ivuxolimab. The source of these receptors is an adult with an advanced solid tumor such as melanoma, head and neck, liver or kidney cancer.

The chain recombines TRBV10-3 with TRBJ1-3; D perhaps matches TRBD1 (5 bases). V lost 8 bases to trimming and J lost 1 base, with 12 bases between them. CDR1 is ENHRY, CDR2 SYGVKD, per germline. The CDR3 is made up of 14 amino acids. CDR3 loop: CAIGKGLSGNTIYF. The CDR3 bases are TGTGCCATCGGTAAGGGGCTTTCTGGAAACACCATATATTTT.

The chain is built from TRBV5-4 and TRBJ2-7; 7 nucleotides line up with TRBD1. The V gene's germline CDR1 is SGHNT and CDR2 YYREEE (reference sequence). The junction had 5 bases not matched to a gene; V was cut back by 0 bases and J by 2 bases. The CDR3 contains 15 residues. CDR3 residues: CASSLGLQGAYEQYF. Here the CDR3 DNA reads TGTGCCAGCAGCTTGGGATTGCAGGGGGCCTACGAGCAGTACTTC.

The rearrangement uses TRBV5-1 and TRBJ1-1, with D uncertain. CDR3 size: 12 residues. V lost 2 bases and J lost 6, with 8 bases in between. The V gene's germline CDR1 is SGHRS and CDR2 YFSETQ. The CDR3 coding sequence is TGCGCCAGCAGCTTCGGACGGTCTGAAGCTTTCTTT. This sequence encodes CASSFGRSEAFF.

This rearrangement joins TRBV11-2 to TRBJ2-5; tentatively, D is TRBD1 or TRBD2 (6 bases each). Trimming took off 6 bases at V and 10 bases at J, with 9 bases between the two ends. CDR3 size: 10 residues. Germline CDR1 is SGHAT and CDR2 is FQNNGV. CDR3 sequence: CASRGGYQYF. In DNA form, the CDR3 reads TGTGCCAGCAGAGGGGGGTACCAGTACTTC.

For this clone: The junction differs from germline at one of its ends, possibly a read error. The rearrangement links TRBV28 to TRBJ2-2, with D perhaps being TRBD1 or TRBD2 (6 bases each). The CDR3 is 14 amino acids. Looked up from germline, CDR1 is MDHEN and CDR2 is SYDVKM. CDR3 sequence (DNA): TGTGCCAGCAAAGGGGGGAAGAACACCCGGGAGCTGTTTTTT. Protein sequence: CASKGGKNTRELFF. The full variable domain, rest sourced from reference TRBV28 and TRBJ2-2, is DVKVTQSSRYLVKRTGEKVFLECVQDMDHENMFWYRQDPGLGLRLIYFSYDVKMKEKGDIPEGYSVSREKKERFSLILESASTNQTSMYLCASKGGKNTRELFFGEGSRLTVL.

Here the CDR3 DNA reads TGTGCCAGCAGCCGACAGGGGGCGAATAATTCACCCCTCCACTTT. Translated, it gives CASSRQGANNSPLHF. This chain joins TRBV27 and TRBJ1-6, with 10 bases matching TRBD1. CDR1 and CDR2 from the germline V gene are MNHEY and SMNVEV (reference sequence). Trimming at V came to 6 bases and at J to 5 bases, leaving 4 bases not matched to a gene. The CDR3 consists of 15 residues.

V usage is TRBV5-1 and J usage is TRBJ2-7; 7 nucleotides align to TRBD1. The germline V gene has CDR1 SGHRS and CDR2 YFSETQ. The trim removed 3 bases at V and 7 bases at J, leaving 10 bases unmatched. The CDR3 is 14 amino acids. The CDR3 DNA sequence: TGCGCCAGCAGCTCAGGGGACAGACTCGGGGAGCAGTACTTC. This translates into CASSSGDRLGEQYF.

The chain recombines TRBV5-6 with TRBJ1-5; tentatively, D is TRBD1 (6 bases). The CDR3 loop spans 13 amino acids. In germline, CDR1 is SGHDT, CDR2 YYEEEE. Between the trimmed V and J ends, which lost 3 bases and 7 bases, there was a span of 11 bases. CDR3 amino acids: CASSSGGRQPQHF. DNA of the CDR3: TGTGCCAGCAGCTCGGGGGGCAGGCAGCCCCAGCATTTT.

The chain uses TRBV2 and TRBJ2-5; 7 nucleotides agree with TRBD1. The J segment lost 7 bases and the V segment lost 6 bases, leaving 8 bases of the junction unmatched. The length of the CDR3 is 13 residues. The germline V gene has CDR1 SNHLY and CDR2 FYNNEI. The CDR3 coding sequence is TGTGCCAGCAGCACAGGGGCCTTCGGGACCCAGTACTTC. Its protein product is CASSTGAFGTQYF.

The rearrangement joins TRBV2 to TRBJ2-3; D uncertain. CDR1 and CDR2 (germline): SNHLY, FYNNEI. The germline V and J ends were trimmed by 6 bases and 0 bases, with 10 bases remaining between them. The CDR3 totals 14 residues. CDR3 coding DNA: TGTGCCAGCAGACGCGTTTCTAGCACAGATACGCAGTATTTT. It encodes CASRRVSSTDTQYF.

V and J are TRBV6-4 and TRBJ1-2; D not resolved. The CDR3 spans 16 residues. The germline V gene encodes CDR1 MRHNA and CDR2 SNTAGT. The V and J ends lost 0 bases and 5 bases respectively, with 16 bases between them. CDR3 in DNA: TGTGCCAGCAGTGACTCGTTTACGGGCTCTGCTTATGGCTACACCTTC. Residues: CASSDSFTGSAYGYTF.

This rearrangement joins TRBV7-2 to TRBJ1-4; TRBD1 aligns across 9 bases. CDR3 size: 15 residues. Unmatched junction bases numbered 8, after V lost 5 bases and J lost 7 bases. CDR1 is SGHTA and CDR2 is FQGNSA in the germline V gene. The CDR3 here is CASSPGQGRAEKLFF. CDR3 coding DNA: TGTGCCAGCAGCCCTGGACAGGGGAGGGCTGAAAAACTGTTTTTT. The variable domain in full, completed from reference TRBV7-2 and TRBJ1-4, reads GAGVSQSPSNKVTEKGKDVELRCDPISGHTALYWYRQSLGQGLEFLIYFQGNSAPDKSGLPSDRFSAERTGGSVSTLTIQRTQQEDSAVYLCASSPGQGRAEKLFFGSGTQLSVL.

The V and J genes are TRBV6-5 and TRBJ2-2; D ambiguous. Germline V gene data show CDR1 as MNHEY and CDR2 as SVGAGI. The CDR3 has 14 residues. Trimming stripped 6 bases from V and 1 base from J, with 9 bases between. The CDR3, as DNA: TGTGCCAGCAGAAATAACAAGAACACCGGGGAGCTGTTTTTT. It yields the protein CASRNNKNTGELFF.

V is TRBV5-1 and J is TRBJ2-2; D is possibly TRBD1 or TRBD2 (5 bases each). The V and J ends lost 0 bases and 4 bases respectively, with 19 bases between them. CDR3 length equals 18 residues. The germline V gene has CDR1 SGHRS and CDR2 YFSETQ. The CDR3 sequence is CASSLVAGTQAGTGELFF. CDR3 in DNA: TGCGCCAGCAGCTTGGTCGCCGGGACCCAGGCGGGCACCGGGGAGCTGTTTTTT. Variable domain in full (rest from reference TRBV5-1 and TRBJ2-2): KAGVTQTPRYLIKTRGQQVTLSCSPISGHRSVSWYQQTPGQGLQFLFEYFSETQRNKGNFPGRFSGRQFSNSRSEMNVSTLELGDSALYLCASSLVAGTQAGTGELFFGEGSRLTVL.

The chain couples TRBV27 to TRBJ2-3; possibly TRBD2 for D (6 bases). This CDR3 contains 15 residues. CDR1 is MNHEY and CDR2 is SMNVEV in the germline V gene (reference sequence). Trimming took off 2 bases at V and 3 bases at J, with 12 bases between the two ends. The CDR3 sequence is CASSLVGGGTDTQYF. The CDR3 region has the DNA TGTGCCAGCAGTTTAGTCGGGGGTGGTACAGATACGCAGTATTTT.

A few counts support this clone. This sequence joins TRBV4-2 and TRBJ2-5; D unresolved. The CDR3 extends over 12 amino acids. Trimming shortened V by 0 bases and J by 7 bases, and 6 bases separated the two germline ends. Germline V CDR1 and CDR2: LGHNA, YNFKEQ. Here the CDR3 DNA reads TGTGCCAGCAGCCAAGATCTGGGGACCCAGTACTTC. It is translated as CASSQDLGTQYF.

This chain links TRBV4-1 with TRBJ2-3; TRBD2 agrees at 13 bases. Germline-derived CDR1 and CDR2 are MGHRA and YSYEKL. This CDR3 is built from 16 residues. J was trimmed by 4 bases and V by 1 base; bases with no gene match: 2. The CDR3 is CASSQGTSGGSDTQYF. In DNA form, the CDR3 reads TGCGCCAGCAGCCAAGGGACTAGCGGGGGTTCAGATACGCAGTATTTT.

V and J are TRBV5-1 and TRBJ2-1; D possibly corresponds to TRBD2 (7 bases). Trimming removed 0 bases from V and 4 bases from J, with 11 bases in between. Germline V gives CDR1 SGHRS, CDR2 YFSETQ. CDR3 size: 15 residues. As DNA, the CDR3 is TGCGCCAGCAGCTTGGGCGGGGGCACTTACAATGAGCAGTTCTTC. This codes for CASSLGGGTYNEQFF.

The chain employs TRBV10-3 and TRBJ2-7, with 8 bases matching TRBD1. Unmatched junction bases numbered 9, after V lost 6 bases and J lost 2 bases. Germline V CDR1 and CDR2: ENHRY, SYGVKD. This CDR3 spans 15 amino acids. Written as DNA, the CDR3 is TGTGCCATCAGCGGGACAGGTTCTACGGCCTACGAGCAGTACTTC. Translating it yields CAISGTGSTAYEQYF.

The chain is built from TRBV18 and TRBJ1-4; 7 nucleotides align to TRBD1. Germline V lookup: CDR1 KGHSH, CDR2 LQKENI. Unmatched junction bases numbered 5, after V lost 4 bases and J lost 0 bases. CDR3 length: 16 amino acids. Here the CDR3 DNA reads TGTGCCAGCTCACGGGGACAGACAGCAACTAATGAAAAACTGTTTTTT. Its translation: CASSRGQTATNEKLFF.

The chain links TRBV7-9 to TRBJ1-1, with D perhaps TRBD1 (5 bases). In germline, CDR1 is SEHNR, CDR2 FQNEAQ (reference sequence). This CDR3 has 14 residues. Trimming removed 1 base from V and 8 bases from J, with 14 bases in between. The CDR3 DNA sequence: TGTGCCAGCAGCTTAGGGGGCCCACGGGGAGAAGCTTTCTTT. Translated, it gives CASSLGGPRGEAFF.

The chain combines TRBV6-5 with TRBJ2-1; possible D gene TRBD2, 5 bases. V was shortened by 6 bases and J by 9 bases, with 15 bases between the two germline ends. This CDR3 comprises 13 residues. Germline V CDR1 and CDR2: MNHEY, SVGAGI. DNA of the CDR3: TGTGCCAGCAGACTCGGGGTCGGCCTTGAGCAGTTCTTC. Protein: CASRLGVGLEQFF.